This T cell receptor beta chain was captured in a study of glioma-infiltrating T cells after dendritic cell vaccination. Method: immunoSEQ multiplex PCR; TCRdb's copy keeps in-frame clones and lacks some. The sample consists of around 92,000 clones, roughly 80% of them appearing once. Points from the study as a whole: Higher pretreatment TIL content predicted longer progression-free time and survival.

Stated time point: after dendritic cell vaccination, including at tumor progression/relapse. Before vaccination, two weeks after the third vaccination, and at progression, PBMC were collected. In germline, CDR1 is SGHTS, CDR2 YDEGEE. The CDR3 contains 15 residues. J gave up 5 bases and V 0 bases, and 1 base lay outside the gene matches. About this clone itself: Its matching antigen is unknown.

This specimen consisted of blood, obtained after dendritic cell vaccination. The clonotype was recovered from a human donor with glioblastoma. The chain joins TRBV5-8 to TRBJ1-6; 8 bases agree with TRBD1. Written as DNA, the CDR3 is TGTGCCAGCAGCTTGGGACAGGGGCATAATTCACCCCTCCACTTT. The encoded protein is CASSLGQGHNSPLHF. The full variable domain, rest sourced from reference TRBV5-8 and TRBJ1-6, is EAGVTQSPTHLIKTRGQQATLRCSPISGHTSVYWYQQALGLGLQFLLWYDEGEERNRGNFPPRFSGRQFPNYSSELNVNALELEDSALYLCASSLGQGHNSPLHFGNGTRLTVT.